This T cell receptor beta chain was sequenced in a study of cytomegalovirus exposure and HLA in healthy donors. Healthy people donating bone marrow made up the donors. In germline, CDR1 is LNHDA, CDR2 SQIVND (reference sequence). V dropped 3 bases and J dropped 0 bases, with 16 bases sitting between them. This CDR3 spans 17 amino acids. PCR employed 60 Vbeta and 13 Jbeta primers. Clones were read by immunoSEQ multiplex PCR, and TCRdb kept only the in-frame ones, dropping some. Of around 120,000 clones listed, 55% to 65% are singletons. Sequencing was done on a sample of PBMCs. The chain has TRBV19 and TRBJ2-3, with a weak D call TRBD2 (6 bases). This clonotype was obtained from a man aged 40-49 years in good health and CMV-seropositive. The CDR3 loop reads CASSMGFGGESTDTQYF. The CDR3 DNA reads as TGTGCCAGTAGTATGGGGTTCGGCGGGGAAAGCACAGATACGCAGTATTTT.